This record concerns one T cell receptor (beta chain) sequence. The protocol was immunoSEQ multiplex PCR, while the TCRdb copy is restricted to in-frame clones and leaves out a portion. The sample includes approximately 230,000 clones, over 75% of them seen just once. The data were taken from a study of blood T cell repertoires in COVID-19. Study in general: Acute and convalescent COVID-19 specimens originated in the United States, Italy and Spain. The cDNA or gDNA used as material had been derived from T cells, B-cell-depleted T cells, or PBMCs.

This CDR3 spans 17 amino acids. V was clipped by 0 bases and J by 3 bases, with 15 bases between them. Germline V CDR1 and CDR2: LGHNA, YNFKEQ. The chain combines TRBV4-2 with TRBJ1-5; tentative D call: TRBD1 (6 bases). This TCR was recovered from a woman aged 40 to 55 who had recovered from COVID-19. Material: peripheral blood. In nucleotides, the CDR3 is TGTGCCAGCAGCCAAGATGGGGGCAGGGCCCCCAATCAGCCCCAGCATTTT. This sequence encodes CASSQDGGRAPNQPQHF.